The next 6 T cell receptor beta chains were all read from a single sample in a study of blood T cells in healthy people across ages. A J-beta primer mix and a sample-barcoded 5' primer were used in a second PCR of about 7 to 12 cycles. TCRdb ran MiXCR on the 5' RACE reads and lists one entry per CDR3 protein. This table holds about 1.1 million distinct CDR3 sequences, 30% to 40% found once. The specimen was blood. All receptors derive from a man in his late teens or twenties in good health.

This clonotype was seen at least ten times. The V call is TRBV24-1, the J call TRBJ2-5; tentative D call: TRBD1 (7 bases). The germline V gene has CDR1 KGHDR and CDR2 SFDVKD. The germline V and J ends were trimmed by 5 bases and 2 bases, with 14 bases remaining between them. This CDR3 has 15 residues. The CDR3 DNA reads TGTGCCACCAGTGCCGGAGGGACAGCTCAAGAGACCCAGTACTTC. Translation: CATSAGGTAQETQYF.

This clonotype appeared once. The chain links TRBV2 to TRBJ2-3, with D possibly being TRBD1 (6 bases). CDR3 length: 16 residues. Per the germline V gene, CDR1 is SNHLY and CDR2 is FYNNEI. Trimming took off 3 bases at V and 0 bases at J, with 13 bases between the two ends. The CDR3 spells CASSDTYRDSTDTQYF. The CDR3 bases are TGTGCCAGCAGTGACACTTACAGGGATAGCACAGATACGCAGTATTTT. Based on the CDR3 plus reference TRBV2 and TRBJ2-3, the full variable domain is EPEVTQTPSHQVTQMGQEVILRCVPISNHLYFYWYRQILGQKVEFLVSFYNNEISEKSEIFDDQFSVERPDGSNFTLKIRSTKLEDSAMYFCASSDTYRDSTDTQYFGPGTRLTVL.

This chain links TRBV6-1 with TRBJ2-5; TRBD1 or TRBD2 may be the D gene (5 bases each). V lost 0 bases, J lost 2 bases, and 19 bases lay in between. CDR1 is MNHNS, CDR2 SASEGT, per germline. There are 18 residues in the CDR3. The CDR3 region is CASSEAGAGKGAQETQYF. As DNA, the CDR3 is TGTGCCAGCAGTGAAGCTGGGGCAGGGAAGGGAGCACAAGAGACCCAGTACTTC.

This clonotype has ten or more counts. This rearrangement joins TRBV12-3 or TRBV12-4 to TRBJ1-2, with D hard to call. Trimming removed 5 bases at V and 8 bases at J, with 18 bases between. This CDR3 contains 14 residues. The CDR3 nucleotides read TGTGCCAGCAGTAACAGTGGAGAAGGGTGGGGCTACACCTTC. The encoded protein is CASSNSGEGWGYTF.

The rearrangement joins TRBV4-1 to TRBJ1-2, with 10 bases lining up with TRBD1. This CDR3 is built from 16 residues. V was clipped by 2 bases and J by 4 bases; unmatched bases: 7. Germline CDR1 is MGHRA and CDR2 is YSYEKL. The CDR3 sequence: CASSQSTGGTSYGYTF. DNA for the CDR3: TGCGCCAGCAGCCAATCGACAGGGGGCACTAGCTATGGCTACACCTTC.

On this clonotype: Being one base from a much bigger clone, this may be a read error. The V and J genes are TRBV5-1 and TRBJ2-5, with no clear D. From germline, CDR1 is SGHRS and CDR2 YFSETQ. The CDR3 consists of 15 residues. The V end lost 0 bases, the J end lost 11 bases, and 20 bases lay between the germline ends. As DNA, the CDR3 is TGCGCCAGCAGCTTGGAAGAGGCCATCAACAATGAGCAGTACTTC. Amino acids: CASSLEEAINNEQYF.